This entry is about one TCR beta chain. Its antigen remains unknown. These data belong to a study of T cell responses to AZD1222 COVID-19 vaccine. General study results and limits: Mostly white British, mostly female donors; authors suggested clonal diversity may be underestimated. No day 14 peak samples; only post-peak repertoires were characterized.

The CDR3 contains 13 residues. V gave up 8 bases and J gave up 4 bases, with 14 bases separating them. Germline-derived CDR1 and CDR2 are MNHEY and SMNVEV (reference sequence). Measured with immunoSEQ multiplex PCR; TCRdb has only the in-frame clones, and not every one. The data contain 100,000 or so clones, more than 75% of them seen just once; the ten biggest clones take up more than 15%. This sequence originates from an adult in good health. The chain couples TRBV27 to TRBJ1-1; no firm D call. The material was peripheral blood, obtained on day 0 of AZD1222 vaccination. The CDR3 reads CASGPRGGTEAFF. The DNA for the CDR3 is TGTGCCAGCGGACCACGGGGAGGCACTGAAGCTTTCTTT.